A single sample is the source of the 30 T cell receptor beta chains below, sequenced in a study of blood T cell repertoires in COVID-19. TCRdb's table, derived via immunoSEQ multiplex PCR, lists solely in-frame clones and lacks some. This table holds 200,000 to 250,000 clones, over 80% found once. The specimen was PBMCs or T cells enriched from blood (not recorded which). The receptor source for this set is a woman in her 40s who had recovered from COVID-19.

The V gene is TRBV30, the J gene TRBJ2-2; D may be TRBD1 (6 bases). Trimming took off 1 base at V and 0 bases at J, with 12 bases between the two ends. Germline CDR1 GTSNPN, CDR2 SVGIG (reference sequence). This CDR3 is built from 16 residues. The CDR3 sequence: CAWSEDSPSNTGELFF. The DNA of the CDR3 is TGTGCCTGGAGTGAGGACAGCCCCTCGAACACCGGGGAGCTGTTTTTT.

The chain uses TRBV24-1 and TRBJ2-3; TRBD1 is a possible D gene (6 bases). V was shortened by 1 base and J by 1 base, with 11 bases between the two germline ends. The CDR3 contains 16 residues. Germline assignment: CDR1 KGHDR and CDR2 SFDVKD. CDR3 sequence: CATSDFAGDGTDTQYF. The CDR3 coding sequence is TGTGCCACCAGTGATTTCGCAGGGGATGGCACAGATACGCAGTATTTT.

Only one count was recorded for this clone. The genes are TRBV28 and TRBJ1-2; a possible D gene is TRBD1 (6 bases). V was shortened by 5 bases and J by 4 bases, with 17 bases between the two germline ends. The V gene's germline CDR1 is MDHEN and CDR2 SYDVKM. This CDR3 contains 15 residues. The CDR3 here is CASSTPGQLSYGYTF. CDR3 DNA: TGTGCCAGCAGTACCCCAGGACAGCTCTCCTATGGCTACACCTTC.

This rearrangement joins TRBV3-1 (or the pseudogene TRBV3-2) to TRBJ2-7; perhaps TRBD2 as D (6 bases). The germline V gene encodes CDR1 LGHDT and CDR2 YNNKEL (reference sequence). Trimming took 6 bases from V and 5 from J, leaving 20 bases between them. This CDR3 contains 15 residues. The CDR3 coding sequence is TGTGCCAGCAGTCCCTTTGAGGGAGGTTGGAACGAGCAGTACTTC. This encodes CASSPFEGGWNEQYF.

The V and J genes are TRBV29-1 and TRBJ2-7; the D gene is possibly TRBD2 (5 bases). The CDR3 is made up of 15 amino acids. The germline V and J ends were trimmed by 6 bases and 1 base, with 19 bases remaining between them. Germline V gene sequence: CDR1 SQVTM, CDR2 ANQGSEA. The CDR3 nucleotides are TGCAGCGTCGGAGAACTACTAGAGGTTTCCTACGAGCAGTACTTC. Protein sequence: CSVGELLEVSYEQYF.

The gene calls are TRBV19 and TRBJ1-2; perhaps TRBD1 as D (5 bases). CDR1 and CDR2 (germline): LNHDA, SQIVND (reference sequence). CDR3 size: 13 residues. Between the trimmed V and J ends, which lost 5 bases and 6 bases, there was a span of 13 bases. This chain's CDR3 is CASSDRGADGYTF. The DNA of the CDR3 is TGTGCCAGTAGTGACCGCGGGGCCGATGGCTACACCTTC.

This chain joins TRBV19 and TRBJ2-5, with D tentatively TRBD1 (6 bases). Germline V lookup: CDR1 LNHDA, CDR2 SQIVND (reference sequence). This CDR3 has 14 residues. V was clipped by 4 bases and J by 0 bases, with 9 bases between them. The CDR3 DNA reads TGTGCCAGTAGTACCGGGACAAACCAAGAGACCCAGTACTTC. Residues: CASSTGTNQETQYF.

The chain uses TRBV4-1 and TRBJ1-5, with D tentatively TRBD1 (5 bases). Trimming shortened V by 4 bases and J by 4 bases, and 11 bases separated the two germline ends. The CDR3 extends over 14 amino acids. CDR1 and CDR2 from the germline V gene are MGHRA and YSYEKL. The CDR3 protein is CASSLGLRNQPQHF. The CDR3 region has the DNA TGCGCCAGCAGCCTGGGACTGAGAAATCAGCCCCAGCATTTT.

The chain employs TRBV11-3 and TRBJ2-2; D possibly corresponds to TRBD2 (6 bases). V was cut by 2 bases and J by 3 bases, with 10 bases left in between. The CDR3 spans 15 residues. Germline CDR1 SGHNT, CDR2 YENEEA. For the CDR3, the DNA is TGTGCCAGCAGCTTATTGCGGGGCTACACCGGGGAGCTGTTTTTT. This gives the protein CASSLLRGYTGELFF.

V gene TRBV12-3 or TRBV12-4 combines with J gene TRBJ2-1; D may be TRBD1 (6 bases). This CDR3 contains 13 residues. V was trimmed by 7 bases and J by 6 bases, leaving 13 bases between them. The CDR3 region has the DNA TGTGCCAGCACGATCTACAGGGCCAATGAGCAGTTCTTC. Protein: CASTIYRANEQFF.

This rearrangement joins TRBV6-1 to TRBJ1-2; no reliable D call. CDR3 length: 14 residues. V was trimmed by 3 bases and J by 3 bases, leaving 11 bases between them. The germline V gene encodes CDR1 MNHNS and CDR2 SASEGT. CDR3 protein: CASSDIRGDYGYTF. CDR3 nucleotides: TGTGCCAGCAGTGACATCCGAGGAGACTATGGCTACACCTTC.

This clone was seen just once. The V call is TRBV27, the J call TRBJ1-6, with 9 bases aligning to TRBD1. The CDR3 is 15 amino acids. Germline-derived CDR1 and CDR2 are MNHEY and SMNVEV (reference sequence). The J segment lost 8 bases and the V segment lost 5 bases, leaving 7 bases of the junction unmatched. The CDR3 DNA is TGTGCCAGCAGTGCCACAGGGGGCGTGTATTCACCCCTCCACTTT. Translated: CASSATGGVYSPLHF.

This clone was seen more than once but under ten times. V is TRBV30 and J is TRBJ1-2; D may be TRBD1 (5 bases). This CDR3 has 15 residues. Germline V lookup: CDR1 GTSNPN, CDR2 SVGIG (reference sequence). Trimming took 0 bases from V and 3 from J, leaving 14 bases between them. Written as DNA, the CDR3 is TGTGCCTGGAGTGTACTCGGAGGGGCCGACTATGGCTACACCTTC. The encoded protein is CAWSVLGGADYGYTF.

The J gene is TRBJ2-1, the V gene TRBV5-1; a weak D match, TRBD2 (6 bases). The germline V gene has CDR1 SGHRS and CDR2 YFSETQ. The germline V and J ends were trimmed by 0 bases and 7 bases, with 17 bases remaining between them. This CDR3 comprises 16 residues. The CDR3 reads CASSLDTAGRRNEQFF. The CDR3 DNA reads as TGCGCCAGCAGCTTGGACACAGCGGGCCGGCGGAATGAGCAGTTCTTC.

V and J are TRBV27 and TRBJ1-6, with 8 bases lining up with TRBD1. Germline loops: CDR1 MNHEY, CDR2 SMNVEV (reference sequence). J was trimmed by 7 bases and V by 6 bases; bases with no gene match: 11. This CDR3 has 16 amino acids. The CDR3: CASSPWTGRGNSPLHF. CDR3 nucleotide sequence: TGTGCCAGCAGCCCCTGGACAGGGAGAGGGAATTCACCCCTCCACTTT.

The table lists this clone with a few counts. The rearrangement uses TRBV11-2 and TRBJ2-1; D unclear. CDR3 length equals 16 residues. The germline V gene has CDR1 SGHAT and CDR2 FQNNGV. Deletions cut 3 bases from V and 9 bases from J, with 21 bases between. DNA for the CDR3: TGTGCCAGCAGCTTTTCGACCTCCCTAGGTCTCGTTGAGCAGTTCTTC. This gives the protein CASSFSTSLGLVEQFF.

This clone was counted a single time. The CDR3 sequence: CAGAPLTGGGETQYF. The CDR3 DNA sequence: TGTGCCGGCGCCCCGTTAACAGGGGGTGGGGAGACCCAGTACTTC. J is TRBJ2-5 and V is TRBV6-5; the match to TRBD1 covers 8 bases. Losses at the gene ends were 11 bases for V and 5 bases for J; bases not matched to a gene: 16. In germline, CDR1 is MNHEY, CDR2 SVGAGI. The CDR3 has 15 amino acids.

The rearrangement uses TRBV30 and TRBJ1-4; no clear D. Germline V gene lookup returns CDR1 GTSNPN and CDR2 SVGIG (reference sequence). This CDR3 is 13 amino acids long. The V end lost 0 bases, the J end lost 4 bases, and 6 bases lay between the germline ends. CDR3 DNA: TGTGCCTGGAGTGTAGGAGTTAATGAAAAACTGTTTTTT. It translates to CAWSVGVNEKLFF.

The chain combines TRBV7-9 with TRBJ2-7; a weak D match, TRBD2 (6 bases). Germline V gene sequence: CDR1 SEHNR, CDR2 FQNEAQ (reference sequence). The CDR3 has 16 amino acids. Between the trimmed V and J ends, which lost 5 bases and 0 bases, there was a span of 17 bases. The CDR3 DNA reads TGTGCCAGCAGCCCGGGAGAAGGGGTAGGCTCCTACGAGCAGTACGTC. Translation: CASSPGEGVGSYEQYV.

The chain is built from TRBV5-1 and TRBJ2-4, with TRBD1 matching over 7 bases. CDR3 size: 12 residues. Germline assignment: CDR1 SGHRS and CDR2 YFSETQ. V lost 0 bases and J lost 10; bases outside the gene matches: 1. In DNA, the CDR3 is TGCGCCAGCAGCTTGGGACAGGGAATTCAGTACTTC. It encodes CASSLGQGIQYF.

The chain links TRBV5-4 to TRBJ2-1; 10 bases are shared with TRBD1. Germline V gene lookup returns CDR1 SGHNT and CDR2 YYREEE (reference sequence). The CDR3 covers 15 residues. Trimming at V came to 5 bases and at J to 10 bases, leaving 12 bases not matched to a gene. The CDR3 sequence: CASRPGTGASGEQFF. In DNA, the CDR3 is TGTGCCAGCAGGCCCGGGACAGGGGCTTCAGGAGAGCAGTTCTTC.

The chain uses TRBV6-5 and TRBJ1-1; TRBD1 matches at 7 bases. This CDR3 is built from 13 residues. CDR1 is MNHEY and CDR2 is SVGAGI in the germline V gene. J gave up 4 bases and V 6 bases, and 5 bases lay outside the gene matches. The DNA for the CDR3 is TGTGCCAGCAGGAGACAGGGAAGCACTGAAGCTTTCTTT. Amino acids: CASRRQGSTEAFF.

The chain uses TRBV19 and TRBJ1-2; possible D gene TRBD1, 6 bases. The CDR3 has 14 residues. V dropped 6 bases and J dropped 8 bases, with 19 bases sitting between them. Germline assignment: CDR1 LNHDA and CDR2 SQIVND (reference sequence). CDR3 bases: TGTGCCAGTAGCCGTTTGGACAGCCTCTCGGGCTACACCTTC. Encoded protein: CASSRLDSLSGYTF.

This clone was seen just once. The chain carries TRBV5-4 and TRBJ1-1, with 9 bases aligning to TRBD1. This CDR3 has 16 residues. With 4 bases clipped from V and 1 base from J, the junction kept 8 bases outside the gene matches. The germline V gene encodes CDR1 SGHNT and CDR2 YYREEE (reference sequence). The CDR3 DNA sequence: TGTGCCAGCAGCCCAAAAATGGACAGGGGGAACACTGAAGCTTTCTTT. Amino acid sequence: CASSPKMDRGNTEAFF.

This clone showed up just once. The gene calls are TRBV24-1 and TRBJ2-3, with D possibly matching TRBD2 (7 bases). Germline CDR1 is KGHDR and CDR2 is SFDVKD. The CDR3 sequence is 15 residues long. With 5 bases removed from V and 2 bases from J, the gap between germline ends came to 13 bases. CDR3 DNA sequence: TGTGCCACCAGTGTGGAGGGGGGGCCCACAGATACGCAGTATTTT. Protein product: CATSVEGGPTDTQYF.

J is TRBJ2-3 and V is TRBV5-1, with D perhaps matching TRBD2 (7 bases). Germline CDR1 reads SGHRS; CDR2 reads YFSETQ. The CDR3 sequence is 13 residues long. V was shortened by 4 bases and J by 8 bases, with 14 bases between the two germline ends. The CDR3 DNA reads TGCGCCAGCAGCGGCGTGGGGGGGCCTACGCAGTATTTT. Protein: CASSGVGGPTQYF.

V gene TRBV7-2 combines with J gene TRBJ1-5; 7 nucleotides agree with TRBD1. Unmatched junction bases numbered 7, after V lost 5 bases and J lost 3 bases. Germline V CDR1 and CDR2: SGHTA, FQGNSA. This CDR3 is built from 15 residues. This chain's CDR3 is CASSGTGQINQPQHF. CDR3 sequence (DNA): TGTGCCAGCAGCGGTACGGGACAGATCAATCAGCCCCAGCATTTT. Variable domain in full (rest from reference TRBV7-2 and TRBJ1-5): GAGVSQSPSNKVTEKGKDVELRCDPISGHTALYWYRQSLGQGLEFLIYFQGNSAPDKSGLPSDRFSAERTGGSVSTLTIQRTQQEDSAVYLCASSGTGQINQPQHFGDGTRLSIL.

This clone showed up just once. The chain links TRBV2 to TRBJ1-5; 7 nucleotides align to TRBD1. The CDR3 loop spans 15 amino acids. Trimming cost V 9 bases and J 3 bases; bases outside gene matches: 11. The germline CDR1 and CDR2 sequences are SNHLY and FYNNEI. CDR3 sequence (DNA): TGTGCCAGTCTCCGGGACAGAAAAATCAATCAGCCCCAGCATTTT. It specifies CASLRDRKINQPQHF.

This clone occurred once. CDR3 in DNA: TGTGCCAGCAGTGAAGGGTCGGGGGGGACAGATACGCAGTATTTT. Translating gives CASSEGSGGTDTQYF. The gene calls are TRBV2 and TRBJ2-3; 8 nucleotides align to TRBD2. CDR1 and CDR2 (germline): SNHLY, FYNNEI. The V segment lost 1 base and the J segment 3 bases; nucleotides outside the gene matches: 3. The CDR3 spans 15 residues.

The chain joins TRBV2 to TRBJ1-4; perhaps TRBD1 as D (5 bases). The CDR3 has 13 residues. Trimming took 5 bases from V and 3 from J, leaving 7 bases between them. Germline V gives CDR1 SNHLY, CDR2 FYNNEI. The CDR3: CASSWGANEKLFF. In DNA, the CDR3 is TGTGCCAGCAGTTGGGGGGCTAATGAAAAACTGTTTTTT.